One TCR beta chain is described in this entry. There is no known antigen for this receptor. Base qualities are not provided; no much larger clone lies one nucleotide away. The CDR3 regions of human TCRbeta chains were analyzed by immunosequencing. As for the original processing: Repertoire TCRs were checked for matches against a reference library of SARS-CoV-2-specific TCRs that had been generated using the MIRA antigen-specificity platform. Breadth was defined as the fraction of unique TCRs that were SARS-CoV-2-associated, and depth was defined as the fraction of total T cells that were SARS-CoV-2-associated. Using the MIRA data, each spike-specific TCR was assigned both to the spike region to which the TCR was reactive and to a CD4 or CD8 class. Log10-transformed breadth and depth values were compared by one-way ANOVA with Sidak's multiple comparisons tests. TCRdb limited this immuneACCESS table to in-frame rearrangements with V and J called. A share of clones is missing; checked studies link under half to unresolved V genes, and the rest is unexplained. Clone size and the V and J calls come from that table; the DNA yielded D and trimming. Across this sample there are around 150,000 clones, with about 91% seen only once. Of the sample, around 1% is held by the ten largest clones.

The time point label here, explained by the study, means: about 28 days (+/-7) after the second vaccine dose. AZD1222 recipients whose second dose came at about 4 weeks and those whose second dose came at about 12 weeks were combined into one group, since spike-specific TCR depth and breadth did not differ between the two schedules. Samples from vaccinated people were obtained from the UK trials COV001 and COV002, which included a single-blind randomized controlled phase 2/3 trial of AZD1222 (ChAdOx1 nCoV-19) in healthy adults. For TCRbeta chain sequencing, PBMC samples were collected from trial participants at day 0 and at day 28 after the second dose. The data derive from a study of T cell responses to AZD1222 COVID-19 vaccine (dated by TCRdb to about 2021). Turning to the overall study: TCR sequencing was performed for 230 to 250 trial participants, of whom roughly 200 were given two doses of AZD1222 and approximately 25 were given two doses of MenACWY control vaccine. Trial participants were enrolled by age into 18-55, 56-69 and 70-plus year subgroups, with roughly 150, 30 and 60 TCR-sequenced participants respectively.

CDR1 LGHDT and CDR2 YNNKEL were looked up in the germline V gene (reference sequence). V was cut back by 2 bases and J by 3 bases, leaving a gap of 4 bases between them. The CDR3 measures 12 amino acids from cysteine to phenylalanine. Here the CDR3 DNA is all that survives: 36 bases in frame from base 1. Study-level results and caveats: Spike-specific TCR breadth and depth rose significantly after two AZD1222 doses compared with day 0 and with MenACWY recipients. Most participants were white British and females outnumbered males, and the authors suggested that clonal diversity may have been underestimated. In the small 56-69-year group, the increase in depth fell short of significance, most likely because of low power. Nearly half of unique spike-specific TCRs reportedly recognized epitopes outside regions mutated in the B.1.351 and B.1.1.7 variants. Conclusions about previously exposed vaccinees are limited, since just 6 or 7 AZD1222 recipients were seropositive for SARS-CoV-2 at baseline. The whole spike protein was spanned by vaccine-associated CD4 TCRs, and dominant responses were seen in regions 160-218 and 743-854. Because no samples from the day 14 peak response were available, repertoires could be characterized only after the peak T cell response.

This receptor was taken from an adult who received the AZD1222 COVID-19 vaccine. The chain is made from TRBV3-1 (or the pseudogene TRBV3-2) and TRBJ1-2; the D gene cannot be resolved reliably. Sequencing was performed on peripheral blood, taken 28 days after the second AZD1222 dose. CDR3 protein: CASSQTDYGYTF. The nucleotide sequence reads as follows: TGTGCCAGCAGCCAAACAGACTATGGCTACACCTTC.